This TCR beta chain was retrieved from a study of T cells in Graves' hyperthyroidism and ophthalmopathy. About the research overall: Peripheral blood specimens were obtained at initial diagnosis, prior to any treatment. Overall study findings and caveats: The model forecast ophthalmopathy, anticipating it by a median roughly 6 months before onset.

Amplification of TCR beta CDR3 regions was performed using RNA transcripts as template. First-round RT-PCR with HTBI primers amplified the TCR CDR3 region. TCRdb passed the multiplex PCR reads through MiXCR, listing each CDR3 protein once. Of under 300,000 distinct CDR3 sequences in the sample, over 20% were seen once. Germline V gives CDR1 PRHDT, CDR2 FYEKMQ (reference sequence). J gave up 5 bases and V 5 bases, and 13 bases lay outside the gene matches. This CDR3 has 18 amino acids. Regarding this clonotype: What it binds is not known.

The TCR sequence derives from a man aged 30-40 years with Graves' ophthalmopathy. The chain recombines TRBV13 with TRBJ2-5; 14 nucleotides align to TRBD2. Material: blood. CDR3 sequence (DNA): TGTGCCAGCAGCCCCACCGGACTAGCGGGAGGTGGTGGGGAGACCCAGTACTTC. It translates to CASSPTGLAGGGGETQYF.